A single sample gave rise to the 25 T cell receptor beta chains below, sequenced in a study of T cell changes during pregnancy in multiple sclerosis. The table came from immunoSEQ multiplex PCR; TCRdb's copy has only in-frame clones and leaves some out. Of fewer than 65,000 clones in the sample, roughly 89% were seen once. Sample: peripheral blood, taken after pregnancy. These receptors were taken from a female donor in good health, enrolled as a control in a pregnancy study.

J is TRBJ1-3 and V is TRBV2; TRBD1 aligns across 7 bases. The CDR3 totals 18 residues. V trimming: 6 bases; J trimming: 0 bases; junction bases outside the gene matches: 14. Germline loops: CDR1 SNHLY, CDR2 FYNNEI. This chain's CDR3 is CASRKKMARGSSGNTIYF. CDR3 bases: TGTGCCAGCAGAAAAAAAATGGCCAGGGGGAGCTCTGGAAACACCATATATTTT.

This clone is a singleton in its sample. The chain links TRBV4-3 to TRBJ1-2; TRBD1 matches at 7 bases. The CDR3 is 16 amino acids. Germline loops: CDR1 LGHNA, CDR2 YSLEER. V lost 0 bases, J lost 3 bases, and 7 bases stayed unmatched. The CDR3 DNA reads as TGCGCCAGCAGCCAAGACGTACAGGGGTTTTACTATGGCTACACCTTC. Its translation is CASSQDVQGFYYGYTF.

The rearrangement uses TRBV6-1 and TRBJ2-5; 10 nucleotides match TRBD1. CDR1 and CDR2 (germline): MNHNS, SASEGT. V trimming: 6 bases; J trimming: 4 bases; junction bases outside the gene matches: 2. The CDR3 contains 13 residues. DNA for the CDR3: TGTGCCAGCAGCCGGACAGGGGGAGAGACCCAGTACTTC. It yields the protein CASSRTGGETQYF.

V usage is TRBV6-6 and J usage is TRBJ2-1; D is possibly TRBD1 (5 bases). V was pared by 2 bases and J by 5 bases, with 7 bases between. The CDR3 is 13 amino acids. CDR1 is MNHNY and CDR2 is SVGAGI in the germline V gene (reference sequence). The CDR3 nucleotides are TGTGCCAGCAGTTACGGGGCTCACAATGAGCAGTTCTTC. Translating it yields CASSYGAHNEQFF.

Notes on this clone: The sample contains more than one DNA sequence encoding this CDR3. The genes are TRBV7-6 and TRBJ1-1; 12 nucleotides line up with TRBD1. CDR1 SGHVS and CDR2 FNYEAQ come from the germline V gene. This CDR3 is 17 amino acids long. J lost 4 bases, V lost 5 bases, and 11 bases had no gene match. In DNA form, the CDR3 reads TGTGCCAGCAGCACTCCCGGGACAGGGGGCGGAAGCACTGAAGCTTTCTTT. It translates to CASSTPGTGGGSTEAFF.

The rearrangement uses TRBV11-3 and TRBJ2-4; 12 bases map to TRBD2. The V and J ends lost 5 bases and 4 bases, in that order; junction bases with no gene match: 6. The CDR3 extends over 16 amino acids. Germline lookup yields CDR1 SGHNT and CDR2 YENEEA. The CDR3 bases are TGTGCCAGCAGCCGGAGCACTAGCGGGGGGAAAAACATTCAGTACTTC. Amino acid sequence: CASSRSTSGGKNIQYF. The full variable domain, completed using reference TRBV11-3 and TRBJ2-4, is EAGVVQSPRYKIIEKKQPVAFWCNPISGHNTLYWYLQNLGQGPELLIRYENEEAVDDSQLPKDRFSAERLKGVDSTLKIQPAELGDSAVYLCASSRSTSGGKNIQYFGAGTRLSVL.

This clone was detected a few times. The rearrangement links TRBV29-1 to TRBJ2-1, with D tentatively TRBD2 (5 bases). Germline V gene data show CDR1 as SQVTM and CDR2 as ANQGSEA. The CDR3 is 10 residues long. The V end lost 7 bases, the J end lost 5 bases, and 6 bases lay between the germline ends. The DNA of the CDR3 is TGCAGCGCCGGGGACAATGAGCAGTTCTTC. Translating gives CSAGDNEQFF.

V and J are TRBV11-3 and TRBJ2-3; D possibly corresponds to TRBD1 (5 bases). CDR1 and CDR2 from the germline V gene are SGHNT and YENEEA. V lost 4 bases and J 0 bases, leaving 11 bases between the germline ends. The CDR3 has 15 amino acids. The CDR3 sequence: CASSSRQFSTDTQYF. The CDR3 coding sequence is TGTGCCAGCAGCTCGCGACAGTTTAGCACAGATACGCAGTATTTT.

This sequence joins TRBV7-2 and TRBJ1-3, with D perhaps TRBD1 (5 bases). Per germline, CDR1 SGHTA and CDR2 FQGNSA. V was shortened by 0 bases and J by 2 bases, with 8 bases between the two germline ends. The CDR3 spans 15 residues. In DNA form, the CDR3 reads TGTGCCAGCAGCTTAGCGCTGGGGCCTGGAAACACCATATATTTT. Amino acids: CASSLALGPGNTIYF.

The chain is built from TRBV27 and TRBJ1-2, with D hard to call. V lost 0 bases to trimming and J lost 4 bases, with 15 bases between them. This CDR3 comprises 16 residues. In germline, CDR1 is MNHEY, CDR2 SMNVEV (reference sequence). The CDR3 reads CASSLSVGYLGYGYTF. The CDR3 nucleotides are TGTGCCAGCAGTTTATCGGTCGGGTATTTGGGCTATGGCTACACCTTC.

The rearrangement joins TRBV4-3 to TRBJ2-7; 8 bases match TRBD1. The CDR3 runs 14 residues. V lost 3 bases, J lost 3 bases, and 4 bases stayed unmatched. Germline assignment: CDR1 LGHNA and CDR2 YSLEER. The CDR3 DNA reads TGCGCCAGCAGCCACTCGGACAGGGTCTACGAGCAGTACTTC. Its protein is CASSHSDRVYEQYF.

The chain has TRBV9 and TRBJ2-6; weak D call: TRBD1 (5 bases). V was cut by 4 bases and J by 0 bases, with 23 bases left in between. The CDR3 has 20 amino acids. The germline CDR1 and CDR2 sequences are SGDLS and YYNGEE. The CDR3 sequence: CASSSPRARAGSSGANVLTF. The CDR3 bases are TGTGCCAGCAGCTCTCCCCGGGCTCGGGCAGGGTCCTCTGGGGCCAACGTCCTGACTTTC. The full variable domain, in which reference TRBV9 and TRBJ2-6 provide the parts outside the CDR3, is DSGVTQTPKHLITATGQRVTLRCSPRSGDLSVYWYQQSLDQGLQFLIQYYNGEERAKGNILERFSAQQFPDLHSELNLSSLELGDSALYFCASSSPRARAGSSGANVLTFGAGSRLTVL.

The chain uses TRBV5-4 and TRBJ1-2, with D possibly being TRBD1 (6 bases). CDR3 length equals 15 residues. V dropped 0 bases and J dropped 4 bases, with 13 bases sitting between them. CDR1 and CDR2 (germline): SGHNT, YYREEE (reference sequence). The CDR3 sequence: CASSLEDSKAYGYTF. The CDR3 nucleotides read TGTGCCAGCAGCTTGGAGGACAGTAAAGCCTATGGCTACACCTTC. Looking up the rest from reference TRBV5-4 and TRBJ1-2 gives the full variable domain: ETGVTQSPTHLIKTRGQQVTLRCSSQSGHNTVSWYQQALGQGPQFIFQYYREEENGRGNFPPRFSGLQFPNYSSELNVNALELDDSALYLCASSLEDSKAYGYTFGSGTRLTVV.

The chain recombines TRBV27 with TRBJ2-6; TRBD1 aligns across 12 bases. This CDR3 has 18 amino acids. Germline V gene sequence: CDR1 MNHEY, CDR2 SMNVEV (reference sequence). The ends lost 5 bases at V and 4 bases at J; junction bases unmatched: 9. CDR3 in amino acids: CASSPRGQGALGANVLTF. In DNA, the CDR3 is TGTGCCAGCAGTCCAAGGGGACAGGGGGCGTTAGGGGCCAACGTCCTGACTTTC.

The CDR3 loop reads CASTSRQGPQETQYF. CDR3 nucleotides: TGTGCCAGTACCTCTAGACAGGGGCCCCAAGAGACCCAGTACTTC. The chain links TRBV19 to TRBJ2-5; 8 bases match TRBD1. V dropped 7 bases and J dropped 1; count of bases not matched to a gene: 8. The CDR3 has 15 amino acids. CDR1 LNHDA and CDR2 SQIVND come from the germline V gene (reference sequence).

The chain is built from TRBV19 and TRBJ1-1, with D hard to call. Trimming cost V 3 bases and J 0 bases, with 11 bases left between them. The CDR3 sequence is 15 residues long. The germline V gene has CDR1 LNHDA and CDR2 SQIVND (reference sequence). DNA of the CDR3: TGTGCCAGTAGTATCATAGACACCTTGAACACTGAAGCTTTCTTT. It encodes CASSIIDTLNTEAFF.

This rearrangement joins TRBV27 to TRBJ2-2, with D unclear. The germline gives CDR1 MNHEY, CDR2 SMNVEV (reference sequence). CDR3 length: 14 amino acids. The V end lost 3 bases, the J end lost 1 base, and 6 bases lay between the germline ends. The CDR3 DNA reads TGTGCCAGCAGTTTGCCAGGGAACACCGGGGAGCTGTTTTTT. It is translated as CASSLPGNTGELFF.

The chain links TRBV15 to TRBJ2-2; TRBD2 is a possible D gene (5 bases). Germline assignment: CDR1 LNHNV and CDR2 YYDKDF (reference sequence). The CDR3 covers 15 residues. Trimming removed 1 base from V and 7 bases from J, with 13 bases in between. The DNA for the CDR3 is TGTGCCACCAGCAGAGCCATCTCGGAGGACGGGGAGCTGTTTTTT. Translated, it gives CATSRAISEDGELFF.

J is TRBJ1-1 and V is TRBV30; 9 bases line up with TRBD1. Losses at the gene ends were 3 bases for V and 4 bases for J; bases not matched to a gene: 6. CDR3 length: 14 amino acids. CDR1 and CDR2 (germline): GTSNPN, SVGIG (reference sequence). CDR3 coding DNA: TGTGCCTGGAGACAGGGGGCTGAGGGCACTGAAGCTTTCTTT. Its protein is CAWRQGAEGTEAFF.

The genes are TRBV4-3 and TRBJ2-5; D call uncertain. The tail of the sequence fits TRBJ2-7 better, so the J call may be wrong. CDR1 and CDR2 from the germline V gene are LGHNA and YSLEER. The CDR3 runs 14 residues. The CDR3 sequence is CASSLTITSYEQYF. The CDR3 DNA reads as TGCGCCAGCAGCCTCACCATCACCTCCTACGAGCAGTACTTC.

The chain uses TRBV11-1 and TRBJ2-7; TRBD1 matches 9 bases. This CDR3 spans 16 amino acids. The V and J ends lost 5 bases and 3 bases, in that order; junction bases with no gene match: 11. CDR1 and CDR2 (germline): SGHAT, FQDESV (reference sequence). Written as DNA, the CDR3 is TGTGCCAGCAGCACTGCCGGGACAGGGAATCTCTACGAGCAGTACTTC. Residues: CASSTAGTGNLYEQYF.

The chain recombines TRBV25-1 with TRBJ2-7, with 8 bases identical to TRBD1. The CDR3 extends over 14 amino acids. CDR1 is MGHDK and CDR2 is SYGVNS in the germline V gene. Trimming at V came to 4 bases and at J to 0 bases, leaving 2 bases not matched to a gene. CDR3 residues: CASSGDRTSYEQYF. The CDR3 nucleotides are TGTGCCAGCAGTGGGGACAGGACCTCCTACGAGCAGTACTTC.

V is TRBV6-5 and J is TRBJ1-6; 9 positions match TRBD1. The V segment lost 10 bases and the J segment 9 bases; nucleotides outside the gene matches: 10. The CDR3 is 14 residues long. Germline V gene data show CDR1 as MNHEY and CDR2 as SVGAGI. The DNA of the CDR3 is TGTGCCACCTTACCGACAGGGGGGGGTTCACCCCTCCACTTT. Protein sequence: CATLPTGGGSPLHF.

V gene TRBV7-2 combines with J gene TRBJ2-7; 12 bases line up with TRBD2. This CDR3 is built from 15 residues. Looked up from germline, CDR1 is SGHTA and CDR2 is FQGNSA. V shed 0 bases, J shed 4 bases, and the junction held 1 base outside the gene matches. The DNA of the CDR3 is TGTGCCAGCAGCTTAGCCCTAGCGGGGGGGTACGAGCAGTACTTC. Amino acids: CASSLALAGGYEQYF.

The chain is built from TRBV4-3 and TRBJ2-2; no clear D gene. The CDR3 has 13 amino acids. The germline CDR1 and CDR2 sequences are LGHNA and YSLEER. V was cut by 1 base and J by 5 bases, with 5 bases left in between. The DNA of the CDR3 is TGCGCCAGCAGCCAAGTTCCTACCGGGGAGCTGTTTTTT. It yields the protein CASSQVPTGELFF.